Following are 12 T cell receptor beta chains from one sample sequenced in a study of cytomegalovirus exposure and HLA in healthy donors. It was with 60 Vbeta and 13 Jbeta primers that the PCR ran. TCRdb's table, derived via immunoSEQ multiplex PCR, lists solely in-frame clones and lacks some. The sample has about 180,000 clones, roughly 83% seen once. Input material: PBMCs. These receptors were taken from a young man in good health and CMV-seronegative.

The CDR3 loop reads CASYGTGANEQFF. In nucleotides, the CDR3 is TGTGCCAGCTATGGGACAGGGGCTAATGAGCAGTTCTTC. V is TRBV7-8 and J is TRBJ2-1; 10 bases are shared with TRBD1. The CDR3 sequence is 13 residues long. Trimming at V came to 8 bases and at J to 7 bases, leaving 5 bases not matched to a gene. The germline CDR1 and CDR2 sequences are SGHVS and FQNEAQ. The full variable domain, in which reference TRBV7-8 and TRBJ2-1 provide the parts outside the CDR3, is GAGVSQSPRYKVAKRGQDVALRCDPISGHVSLFWYQQALGQGPEFLTYFQNEAQLDKSGLPSDRFFAERPEGSVSTLKIQRTQQEDSAVYLCASYGTGANEQFFGPGTRLTVL.

This sequence joins TRBV6-5 and TRBJ2-1; possible D gene TRBD2, 5 bases. CDR3 size: 15 residues. The germline gives CDR1 MNHEY, CDR2 SVGAGI. Deletions cut 3 bases from V and 0 bases from J, with 9 bases between. CDR3 amino acids: CASSYTRISYNEQFF. CDR3 DNA sequence: TGTGCCAGCAGTTATACTAGAATCTCCTACAATGAGCAGTTCTTC.

The chain joins TRBV5-1 to TRBJ2-7; 10 bases map to TRBD2. Trimming at V came to 5 bases and at J to 4 bases, leaving 18 bases not matched to a gene. This CDR3 region has 18 residues. Germline CDR1 is SGHRS and CDR2 is YFSETQ. In DNA, the CDR3 is TGCGCCAGCAGTCTAGGTCCAAGCGGGAGGGCCTTGTTTTACGAGCAGTACTTC. Residues: CASSLGPSGRALFYEQYF.

V is TRBV12-5 and J is TRBJ1-1; D is perhaps TRBD1 (6 bases). The CDR3 has 15 amino acids. CDR1 LGHNT and CDR2 FRNRAP come from the germline V gene. V lost 4 bases and J lost 1, with 13 bases in between. The chain's CDR3 is CASGYYLGGNTEAFF. For the CDR3, the DNA is TGTGCTAGTGGTTACTACCTAGGGGGGAACACTGAAGCTTTCTTT.

The chain carries TRBV4-3 and TRBJ2-7; D perhaps matches TRBD1 (6 bases). Looked up from germline, CDR1 is LGHNA and CDR2 is YSLEER. V was pared by 0 bases and J by 6 bases, with 12 bases between. The CDR3 length is 14 residues. CDR3 DNA: TGCGCCAGCAGCCAAGATATACGAGGGGGCGAGCAGTACTTC. It codes for CASSQDIRGGEQYF.

The V call is TRBV7-9, the J call TRBJ2-1; the match to TRBD2 covers 15 bases. This CDR3 region has 18 residues. Germline loops: CDR1 SEHNR, CDR2 FQNEAQ (reference sequence). After removal of 4 bases from V and 6 bases from J, the junction contained 10 bases not matched to a gene. The CDR3 sequence: CASSSRTSGGGRVNEQFF. The DNA of the CDR3 is TGTGCCAGCAGCTCCAGGACTAGCGGGGGGGGGAGGGTCAATGAGCAGTTCTTC.

This sequence joins TRBV5-6 and TRBJ1-2; no clear D. The CDR3 length is 15 residues. Between the trimmed V and J ends, which lost 1 base and 8 bases, there was a span of 18 bases. Germline V gives CDR1 SGHDT, CDR2 YYEEEE. Here the CDR3 DNA reads TGTGCCAGCAGCTTGTCCCCAGTCCCAGGAAACGGCTACACCTTC. Protein product: CASSLSPVPGNGYTF.

V usage is TRBV5-1 and J usage is TRBJ2-7, with D tentatively TRBD2 (6 bases). The V and J ends lost 0 bases and 4 bases respectively, with 11 bases between them. CDR3 length: 14 amino acids. CDR1 and CDR2 (germline): SGHRS, YFSETQ. CDR3 sequence (DNA): TGCGCCAGCAGCTTGGTGGGGACTGGTTACGAGCAGTACTTC. Translating it yields CASSLVGTGYEQYF.

The V call is TRBV18, the J call TRBJ1-2, with 8 positions matching TRBD1. V lost 4 bases and J lost 5; bases outside the gene matches: 6. Germline V gene data show CDR1 as KGHSH and CDR2 as LQKENI. This CDR3 region has 14 residues. In nucleotides, the CDR3 is TGTGCCAGCTCACTTGGGACAGGTGATTATGGCTACACCTTC. Residues: CASSLGTGDYGYTF.

The CDR3 nucleotides read TGTGCCAGCAGTGAATATAAGCGGGAGGGAACCCAGTACTTC. Translating gives CASSEYKREGTQYF. The genes are TRBV6-1 and TRBJ2-5; TRBD2 matches at 10 bases. Germline V CDR1 and CDR2: MNHNS, SASEGT. CDR3 length: 14 residues. J was trimmed by 8 bases and V by 2 bases; bases with no gene match: 5.

The genes are TRBV11-3 and TRBJ2-1; no reliable D call. Per germline, CDR1 SGHNT and CDR2 YENEEA. V was trimmed by 5 bases and J by 0 bases, leaving 17 bases between them. The CDR3 spans 17 residues. The CDR3, as DNA: TGTGCCAGCAGCCCCGGGTGGTACAATGGCTCCTACAATGAGCAGTTCTTC. Protein product: CASSPGWYNGSYNEQFF. Using reference TRBV11-3 and TRBJ2-1 for the parts outside the CDR3, the full variable domain is EAGVVQSPRYKIIEKKQPVAFWCNPISGHNTLYWYLQNLGQGPELLIRYENEEAVDDSQLPKDRFSAERLKGVDSTLKIQPAELGDSAVYLCASSPGWYNGSYNEQFFGPGTRLTVL.

The chain links TRBV14 to TRBJ2-1; 11 bases agree with TRBD2. Germline CDR1 is SGHDN and CDR2 is FVKESK. The CDR3 spans 16 residues. J lost 1 base, V lost 4 bases, and 3 bases had no gene match. This chain's CDR3 is CASSPWTSGSYNEQFF. CDR3 nucleotides: TGTGCCAGCAGCCCCTGGACTAGCGGGTCCTACAATGAGCAGTTCTTC.